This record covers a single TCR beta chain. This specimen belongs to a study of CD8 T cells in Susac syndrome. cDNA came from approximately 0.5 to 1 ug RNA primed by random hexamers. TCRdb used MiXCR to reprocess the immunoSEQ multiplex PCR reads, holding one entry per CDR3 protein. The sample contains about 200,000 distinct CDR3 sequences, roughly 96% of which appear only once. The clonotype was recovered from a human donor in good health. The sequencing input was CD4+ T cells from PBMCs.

CDR3 DNA: TGTGCCAGCAGCGTAGCAGGGCCCGGGGAGCTGTTTTTT. This gives the protein CASSVAGPGELFF. V usage is TRBV9 and J usage is TRBJ2-2, with D maybe TRBD1 (5 bases). This CDR3 is built from 13 residues. The V gene's germline CDR1 is SGDLS and CDR2 YYNGEE. V lost 0 bases and J lost 6, with 6 bases in between. The full variable domain, with the rest looked up from reference TRBV9 and TRBJ2-2, is DSGVTQTPKHLITATGQRVTLRCSPRSGDLSVYWYQQSLDQGLQFLIQYYNGEERAKGNILERFSAQQFPDLHSELNLSSLELGDSALYFCASSVAGPGELFFGEGSRLTVL.